This T cell receptor (beta chain) stems from a study of blood T cells in healthy people across ages. The study, taken as a whole, reports: Diversity estimated from one million T cells was considered an underestimate.

It was with a sample-barcoded 5' primer and a J-beta primer mix that a second PCR of about 6 to 12 cycles was run. One entry per CDR3 protein results from TCRdb running MiXCR on the 5' RACE reads. This sample has some 1.8 million distinct CDR3 sequences, with roughly two fifths found just once. Trimming pared 7 bases from V and 3 bases from J, leaving 13 bases between. There are 14 residues in the CDR3. Per the germline V gene, CDR1 is ENHRY and CDR2 is SYGVKD. Comment on this clonotype: What it binds is unknown.

No fewer than 5.5 micrograms of total RNA were isolated from every sample. The TCR sequence derives from a human donor in good health. The specimen sequenced was blood. The chain recombines TRBV10-3 with TRBJ1-5; a possible D gene is TRBD1 (5 bases). The CDR3 DNA is TGTGCCATCAACAGCGACAGAACCAATCAGCCCCAGCATTTT. It yields the protein CAINSDRTNQPQHF.